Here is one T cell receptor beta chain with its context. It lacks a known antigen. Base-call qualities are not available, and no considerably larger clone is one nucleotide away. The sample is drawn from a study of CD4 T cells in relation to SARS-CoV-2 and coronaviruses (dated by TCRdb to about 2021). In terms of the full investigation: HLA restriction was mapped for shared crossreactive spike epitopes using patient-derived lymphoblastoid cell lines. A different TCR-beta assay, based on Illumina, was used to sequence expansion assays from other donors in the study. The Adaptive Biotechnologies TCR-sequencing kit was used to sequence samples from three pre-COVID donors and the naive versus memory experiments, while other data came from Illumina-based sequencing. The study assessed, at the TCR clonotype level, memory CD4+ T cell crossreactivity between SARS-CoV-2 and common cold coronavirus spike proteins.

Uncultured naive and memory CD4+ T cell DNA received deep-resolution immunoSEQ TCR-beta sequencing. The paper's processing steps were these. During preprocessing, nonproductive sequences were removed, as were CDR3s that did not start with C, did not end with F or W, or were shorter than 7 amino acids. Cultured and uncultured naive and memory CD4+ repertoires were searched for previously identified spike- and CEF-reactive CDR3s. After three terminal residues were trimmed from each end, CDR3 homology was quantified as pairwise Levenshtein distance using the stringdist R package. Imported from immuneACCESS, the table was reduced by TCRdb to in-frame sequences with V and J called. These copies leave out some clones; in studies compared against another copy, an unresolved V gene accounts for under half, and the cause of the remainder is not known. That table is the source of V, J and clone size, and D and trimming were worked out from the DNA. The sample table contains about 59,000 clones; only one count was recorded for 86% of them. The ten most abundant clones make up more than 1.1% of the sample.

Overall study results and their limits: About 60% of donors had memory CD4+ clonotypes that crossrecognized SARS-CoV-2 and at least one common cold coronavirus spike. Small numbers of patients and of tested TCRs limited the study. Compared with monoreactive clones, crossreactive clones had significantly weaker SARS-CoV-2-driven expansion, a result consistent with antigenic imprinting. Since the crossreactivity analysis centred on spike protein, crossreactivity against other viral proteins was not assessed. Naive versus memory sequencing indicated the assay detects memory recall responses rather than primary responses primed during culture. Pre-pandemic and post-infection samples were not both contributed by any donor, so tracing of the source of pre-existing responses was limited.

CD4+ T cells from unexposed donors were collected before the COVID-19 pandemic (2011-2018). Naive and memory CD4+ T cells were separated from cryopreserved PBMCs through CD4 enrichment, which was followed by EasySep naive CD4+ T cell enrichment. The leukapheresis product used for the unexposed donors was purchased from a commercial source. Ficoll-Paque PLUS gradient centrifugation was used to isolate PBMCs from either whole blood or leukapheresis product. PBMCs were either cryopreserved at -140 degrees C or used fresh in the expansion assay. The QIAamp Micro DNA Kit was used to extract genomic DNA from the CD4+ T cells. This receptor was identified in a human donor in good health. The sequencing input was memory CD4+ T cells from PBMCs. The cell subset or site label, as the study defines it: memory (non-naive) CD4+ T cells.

The sequence in DNA is TGTGCTAGTGGTTTGGGACAGGGACCCGGGGAGCTGTTTTTT. It codes for CASGLGQGPGELFF. The V and J segments used are TRBV12-5 and TRBJ2-2; 7 of the junction bases match TRBD1. Measured from the cysteine to the phenylalanine, the CDR3 is 14 residues long. Kept here is only the CDR3 DNA, which spans 42 bases and is read in frame from base 1. Ends trimmed: V by 1 base, J by 6 bases; bases unmatched to a gene: 2. Looking up the germline V gene yields CDR1 LGHNT and CDR2 FRNRAP.